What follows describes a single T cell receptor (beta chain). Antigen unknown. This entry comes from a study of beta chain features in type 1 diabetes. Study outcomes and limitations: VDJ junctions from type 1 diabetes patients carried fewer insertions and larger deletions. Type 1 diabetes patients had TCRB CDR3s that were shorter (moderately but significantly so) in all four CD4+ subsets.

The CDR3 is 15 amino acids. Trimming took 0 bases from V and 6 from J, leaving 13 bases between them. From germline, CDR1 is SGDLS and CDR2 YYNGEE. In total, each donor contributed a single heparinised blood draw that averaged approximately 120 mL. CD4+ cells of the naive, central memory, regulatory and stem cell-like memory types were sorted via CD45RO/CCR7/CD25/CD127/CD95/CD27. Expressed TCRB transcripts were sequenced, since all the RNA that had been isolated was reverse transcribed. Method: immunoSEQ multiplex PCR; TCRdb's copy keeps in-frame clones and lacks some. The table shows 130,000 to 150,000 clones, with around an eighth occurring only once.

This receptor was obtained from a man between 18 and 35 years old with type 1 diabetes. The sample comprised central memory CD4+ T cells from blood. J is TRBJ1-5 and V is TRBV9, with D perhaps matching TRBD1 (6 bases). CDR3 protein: CASSVGGAEGQPQHF. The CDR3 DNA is TGTGCCAGCAGCGTAGGGGGGGCTGAGGGTCAGCCCCAGCATTTT.